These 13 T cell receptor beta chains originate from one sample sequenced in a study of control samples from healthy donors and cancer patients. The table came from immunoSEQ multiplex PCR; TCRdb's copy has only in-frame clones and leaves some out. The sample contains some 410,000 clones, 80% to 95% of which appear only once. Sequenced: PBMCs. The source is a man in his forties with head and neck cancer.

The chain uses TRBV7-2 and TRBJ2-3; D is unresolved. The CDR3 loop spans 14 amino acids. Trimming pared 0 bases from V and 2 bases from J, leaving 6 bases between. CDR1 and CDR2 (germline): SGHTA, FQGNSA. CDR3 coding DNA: TGTGCCAGCAGCTTAGCCGTTATCACAGATACGCAGTATTTT. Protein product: CASSLAVITDTQYF. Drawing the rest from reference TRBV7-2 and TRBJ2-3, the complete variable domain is GAGVSQSPSNKVTEKGKDVELRCDPISGHTALYWYRQSLGQGLEFLIYFQGNSAPDKSGLPSDRFSAERTGGSVSTLTIQRTQQEDSAVYLCASSLAVITDTQYFGPGTRLTVL.

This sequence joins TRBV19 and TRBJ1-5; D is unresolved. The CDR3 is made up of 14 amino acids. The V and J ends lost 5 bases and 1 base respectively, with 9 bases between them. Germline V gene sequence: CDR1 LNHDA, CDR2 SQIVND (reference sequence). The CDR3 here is CASSPDGSNQPQHF. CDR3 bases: TGTGCCAGTAGTCCCGATGGGAGCAATCAGCCCCAGCATTTT.

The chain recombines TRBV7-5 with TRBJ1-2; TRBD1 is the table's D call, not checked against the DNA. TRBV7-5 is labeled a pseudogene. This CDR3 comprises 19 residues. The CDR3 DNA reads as TGTGCCAGAAGCCAACAACCCGTGGACACTCCCCCCCGTGGGGATGGCTACACCTTC. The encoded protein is CARSQQPVDTPPRGDGYTF.

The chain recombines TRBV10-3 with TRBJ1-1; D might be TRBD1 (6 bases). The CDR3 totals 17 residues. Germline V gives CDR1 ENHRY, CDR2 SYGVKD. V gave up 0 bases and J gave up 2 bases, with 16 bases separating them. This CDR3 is CAISESGRGQLNTEAFF. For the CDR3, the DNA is TGTGCCATCAGTGAGTCGGGTCGAGGACAGCTAAACACTGAAGCTTTCTTT.

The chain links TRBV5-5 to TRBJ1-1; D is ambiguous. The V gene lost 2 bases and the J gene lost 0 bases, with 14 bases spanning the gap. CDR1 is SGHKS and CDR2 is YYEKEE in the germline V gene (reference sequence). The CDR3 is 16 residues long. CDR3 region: CASSFSGAPMNTEAFF. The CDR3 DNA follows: TGTGCCAGCAGCTTTTCAGGAGCGCCGATGAACACTGAAGCTTTCTTT.

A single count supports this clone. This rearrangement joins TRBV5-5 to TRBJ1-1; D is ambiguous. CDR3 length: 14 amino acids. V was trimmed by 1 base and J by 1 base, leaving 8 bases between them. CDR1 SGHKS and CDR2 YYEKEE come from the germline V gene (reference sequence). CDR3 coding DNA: TGTGCCAGCAGCTTGCGGGTCCCGAACACTGAAGCTTTCTTT. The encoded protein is CASSLRVPNTEAFF.

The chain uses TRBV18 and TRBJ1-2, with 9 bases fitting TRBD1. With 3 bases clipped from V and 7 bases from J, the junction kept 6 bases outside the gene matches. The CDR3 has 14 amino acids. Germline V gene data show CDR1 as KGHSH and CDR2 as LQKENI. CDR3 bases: TGTGCCAGCTCACCTCCGGGACAGGGATTTGGCTACACCTTC. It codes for CASSPPGQGFGYTF.

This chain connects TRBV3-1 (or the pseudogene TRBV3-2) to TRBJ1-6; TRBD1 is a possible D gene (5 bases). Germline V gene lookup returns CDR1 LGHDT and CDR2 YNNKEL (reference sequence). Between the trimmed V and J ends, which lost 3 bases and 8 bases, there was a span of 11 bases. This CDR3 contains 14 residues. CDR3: CASSHQSRDSPLHF. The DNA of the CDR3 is TGTGCCAGCAGCCACCAGAGCAGGGATTCACCCCTCCACTTT.

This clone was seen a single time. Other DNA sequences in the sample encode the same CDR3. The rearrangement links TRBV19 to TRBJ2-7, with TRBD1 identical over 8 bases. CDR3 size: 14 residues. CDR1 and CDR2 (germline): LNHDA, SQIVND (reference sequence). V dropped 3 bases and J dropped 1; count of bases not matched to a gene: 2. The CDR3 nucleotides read TGTGCCAGTAGTATTGGGACAGGTTCCTACGAGCAGTACTTC. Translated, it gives CASSIGTGSYEQYF.

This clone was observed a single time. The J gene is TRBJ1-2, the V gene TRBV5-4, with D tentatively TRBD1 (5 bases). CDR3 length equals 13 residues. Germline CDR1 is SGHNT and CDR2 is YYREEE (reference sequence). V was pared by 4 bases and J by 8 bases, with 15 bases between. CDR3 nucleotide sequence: TGTGCCAGCAGCCCAGGGACGGCCGTAGGCTACACCTTC. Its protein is CASSPGTAVGYTF.

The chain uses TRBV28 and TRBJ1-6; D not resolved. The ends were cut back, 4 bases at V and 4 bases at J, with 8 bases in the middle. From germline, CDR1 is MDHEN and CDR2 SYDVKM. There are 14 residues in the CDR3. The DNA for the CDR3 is TGTGCCAGCAGTTCGGAAAAATATAATTCACCCCTCCACTTT. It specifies CASSSEKYNSPLHF.

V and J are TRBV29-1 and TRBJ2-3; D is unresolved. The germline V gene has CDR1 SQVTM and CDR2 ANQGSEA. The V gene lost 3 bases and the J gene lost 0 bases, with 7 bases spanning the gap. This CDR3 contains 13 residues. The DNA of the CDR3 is TGCAGCGTTGACCAGGTTAGCACAGATACGCAGTATTTT. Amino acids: CSVDQVSTDTQYF.

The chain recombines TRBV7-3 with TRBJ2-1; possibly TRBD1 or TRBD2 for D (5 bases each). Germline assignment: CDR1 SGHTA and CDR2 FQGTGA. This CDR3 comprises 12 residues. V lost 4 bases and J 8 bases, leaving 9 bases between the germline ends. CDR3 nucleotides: TGTGCCAGCAGCTCCGGGACCCATGAGCAGTTCTTC. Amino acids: CASSSGTHEQFF.